These T cell receptor beta chains were read from a single sample in a study of patients with pleural tuberculosis. TCRdb processed the reads anew with MiXCR; each CDR3 protein has one entry. The table lists under 65,000 distinct CDR3 sequences, 5.5% to 8% of them singletons. All receptors come from a human donor with pleural tuberculosis. The CDR3 runs from the conserved cysteine through the conserved F or W. Fields, in order: D gene, CDR3 length, J gene, clone size, V gene, CDR3 DNA, CDR3 protein. D genes are given only for firm matches. For some rows the clone size is stated as once, few or many, or as a class when expanded; others skip it.

-,13,TRBJ2-1,few,TRBV11-1,TGTGCCAGCAGCTTAAACAGTCGGGATGAGCAGTTCTTC,CASSLNSRDEQFF
-,14,TRBJ2-3,-,TRBV11-1,TGTGCCAGCAGCTTAGGGCTAGCCCCAGATACGCAGTATTTT,CASSLGLAPDTQYF
-,14,TRBJ1-4,many,TRBV11-1,TGTGCCAGCAGCTTAGCCGGGGGGAATGAAAAACTGTTTTTT,CASSLAGGNEKLFF
TRBD2,16,TRBJ2-1,many,TRBV20-1,TGCAGTGCTAGAGGCCTGGGACTAGCGGGAGCGAATGAGCAGTTCTTC,CSARGLGLAGANEQFF
TRBD1,15,TRBJ1-5,few,TRBV10-3,TGTGCCACCGGGACAGGGTCTCTAGTTGATCAGCCCCAGCATTTT,CATGTGSLVDQPQHF
-,13,TRBJ1-5,many,TRBV24-1,TGTGCCACCAGTGATTTGAGCAATCAGCCCCAGCATTTT,CATSDLSNQPQHF
TRBD2,13,TRBJ2-5,-,TRBV12-3/TRBV12-4,TGTGCCAGCAGTTTAACTAGCGCAGAGACCCAGTACTTC,CASSLTSAETQYF
-,15,TRBJ2-7,few,TRBV28,TGTGCCAGCACACCATCCGGGGCTGAGACCTACGAGCAGTACTTC,CASTPSGAETYEQYF
TRBD2,13,TRBJ2-1,many,TRBV6-1,TGTGCCAGCGGGACTAGCGGGTACAATGAGCAGTTCTTC,CASGTSGYNEQFF
-,14,TRBJ2-1,many,TRBV6-1,TGTGCCAGCAGTGAATTCGGGGAAAACAATGAGCAGTTCTTC,CASSEFGENNEQFF
TRBD2,16,TRBJ2-1,-,TRBV10-3,TGTGCCATCAGTGAGCTTTCTAGCGGCCTCTACAATGAGCAGTTCTTC,CAISELSSGLYNEQFF
TRBD1,15,TRBJ1-3,few,TRBV29-1,TGCAGCGTTTTATGGACAGGGATCAAAGGAAACACCATATATTTT,CSVLWTGIKGNTIYF
-,11,TRBJ1-1,many,TRBV28,TGTGCCAGCTTGAGGGACACTGAAGCTTTCTTT,CASLRDTEAFF
TRBD2,15,TRBJ2-1,few,TRBV11-2,TGTGCCGGCAGTCAGACTAGCGGGAGTATCAATGAGCAGTTCTTC,CAGSQTSGSINEQFF
-,16,TRBJ2-3,few,TRBV11-1,TGTGCCAGCAGCTTAGCGTGGGCAGGAGGCACAGATACGCAGTATTTT,CASSLAWAGGTDTQYF
-,15,TRBJ2-1,-,TRBV30,TGTGCCTGGAGTGTAGGGGCTTCCTCCTACAATGAGCAGTTCTTC,CAWSVGASSYNEQFF
-,15,TRBJ1-2,many,TRBV20-1,TGCAGTGCTAGAGATGATTGGACGGAACTAAGGGGCTACACCTTC,CSARDDWTELRGYTF
TRBD2,15,TRBJ2-1,many,TRBV11-2,TGTGCCAGCAGCTTAGTAGCGGGAGACTACAATGAGCAGTTCTTC,CASSLVAGDYNEQFF
-,12,TRBJ2-5,many,TRBV11-2,TGTGCCAGCAGCTTGTCGGGATCGACCCAGTACTTC,CASSLSGSTQYF
-,15,TRBJ2-3,many,TRBV11-2,TGTGCCAGCAGCTACCCTAGCGTACGCACAGATACGCAGTATTTT,CASSYPSVRTDTQYF
-,17,TRBJ2-7,many,TRBV15,TGTGCCACCAGCAGAGATGACGGGGGGCCCTTCTTCTACGAGCAGTACTTC,CATSRDDGGPFFYEQYF
TRBD1,15,TRBJ1-1,many,TRBV18,TGTGCCAGCTCACCGCAGGGGGCGATGAACACTGAAGCTTTCTTT,CASSPQGAMNTEAFF
-,14,TRBJ1-3,many,TRBV7-6,TGTGCCAGCAGCAGCTTCACCTCTGGAAACACCATATATTTT,CASSSFTSGNTIYF
-,14,TRBJ2-3,many,TRBV9,TGTGCCAGCAGCCCACAGACTAGCACAGATACGCAGTATTTT,CASSPQTSTDTQYF
TRBD2,15,TRBJ2-5,many,TRBV9,TGTGCCAGCAGCGTAGTCAGCGGGAGAGCGGAGACCCAGTACTTC,CASSVVSGRAETQYF
-,13,TRBJ1-4,few,TRBV12-3/TRBV12-4,TGTGCCAGCAGTTTTCAGGGGTCCGAAAAACTGTTTTTT,CASSFQGSEKLFF
-,13,TRBJ1-2,many,TRBV28,TGTGCCAGCAGTTTCCCGGGGGCCTATGGCTACACCTTC,CASSFPGAYGYTF
-,14,TRBJ2-1,many,TRBV20-1,TGCAGTGCTAGCCCGGGACAAATTTACAATGAGCAGTTCTTC,CSASPGQIYNEQFF
-,13,TRBJ1-1,many,TRBV20-1,TGCAGTGCGTACAGGGTGGCGAACACTGAAGCTTTCTTT,CSAYRVANTEAFF
-,12,TRBJ1-1,many,TRBV11-1,TGTGCCAGCAGCTTACCGGACACTGAAGCTTTCTTT,CASSLPDTEAFF
-,15,TRBJ2-3,many,TRBV24-1,TGTGCCACCAGTAAGCCCGCGGGACGCACAGATACGCAGTATTTT,CATSKPAGRTDTQYF
-,14,TRBJ1-5,-,TRBV30,TGTGCCTGGAGCGGGGGGCGAAGCAATCAGCCCCAGCATTTT,CAWSGGRSNQPQHF
-,13,TRBJ2-2,-,TRBV10-3,TGTGCCAGCAGAGAGTCCTACACCGGGGAGCTGTTTTTT,CASRESYTGELFF
-,15,TRBJ2-1,many,TRBV13,TGTGCCAGCATCTCGGCCCCGAGCTCCTACAATGAGCAGTTCTTC,CASISAPSSYNEQFF
TRBD2,16,TRBJ2-1,many,TRBV2,TGTGCCAGCAGTAAATTGGTCCTACTAGCGGGCAATGAGCAGTTCTTC,CASSKLVLLAGNEQFF
-,14,TRBJ2-1,many,TRBV20-1,TGCAGTGCTAGATCCCCGGACAAATACAATGAGCAGTTCTTC,CSARSPDKYNEQFF
-,14,TRBJ1-1,many,TRBV20-1,TGCAGTGCTAGAGATGGGGCGGGGAACACTGAAGCTTTCTTT,CSARDGAGNTEAFF
TRBD2,14,TRBJ2-1,-,TRBV9,TGTGCCAGCAGCCCCGGGGAGGGACGCAATGAGCAGTTCTTC,CASSPGEGRNEQFF
TRBD1,15,TRBJ1-1,many,TRBV9,TGTGCCAGCAGCGCCTTAACAGGGGGCGCGACTGAAGCTTTCTTT,CASSALTGGATEAFF
TRBD2,14,TRBJ2-1,many,TRBV19,TGTGCCAGTGAGCGGGAGGGGAGCTACAATGAGCAGTTCTTC,CASEREGSYNEQFF
TRBD1,14,TRBJ1-1,many,TRBV29-1,TGCAGCGCTCCGGGACAGTCCACTCCCACTGAAGCTTTCTTT,CSAPGQSTPTEAFF
TRBD2,13,TRBJ2-7,many,TRBV27,TGTGCCAGCAGGCTAGCGGGAGCCTACGAGCAGTACTTC,CASRLAGAYEQYF
TRBD1,14,TRBJ1-2,many,TRBV6-1,TGTGCCAGCAGTGAAGGGGACAGGGGATTCGGCTACACCTTC,CASSEGDRGFGYTF
TRBD1,17,TRBJ2-3,many,TRBV4-1,TGCGCCAGCAGCCAAGAAAGGACAGGGACGTACACAGATACGCAGTATTTT,CASSQERTGTYTDTQYF
-,13,TRBJ2-2,many,TRBV27,TGTGCCAGCAGTTTAGGGGGCACCGGGGAGCTGTTTTTT,CASSLGGTGELFF
-,14,TRBJ1-1,many,TRBV7-8,TGTGCCAGCAGTCAAGGACTGACGAACACTGAAGCTTTCTTT,CASSQGLTNTEAFF
TRBD1,14,TRBJ1-5,many,TRBV15,TGTGCCACCAGCAGTGACAGGGGGCAACAGCCCCAGCATTTT,CATSSDRGQQPQHF
-,16,TRBJ1-3,few,TRBV5-4,TGTGCCAGCAGCTTGGGTCAGGGACCCTCTGGAAACACCATATATTTT,CASSLGQGPSGNTIYF
-,12,TRBJ1-1,many,TRBV29-1,TGCAGCGTCCGGCCCGGAAACACTGAAGCTTTCTTT,CSVRPGNTEAFF